This T cell receptor beta chain stems from a study of blood T cells in healthy people across ages. This clonotype was recorded a few times. All donors came from Russia, were Caucasian and healthy, and spanned ages roughly 6 to 100. CDR1 is KGHDR, CDR2 SFDVKD, per germline. With 7 bases removed from V and 1 base from J, the gap between germline ends came to 7 bases. This CDR3 contains 13 residues. A sample-barcoded 5' primer and a J-beta primer mix were used in a second PCR of roughly 7 to 11 cycles. Individual samples furnished no less than 2.5 million CDR3-containing paired-end reads apiece. TCRdb fed the 5' RACE reads into MiXCR, producing one record per CDR3 protein. The table records some 760,000 distinct CDR3 sequences, 20% to 30% of them present only once. These same data were also listed under a study on T cells of mothers and their children. That paper adds: Overlap ran slightly, non-significantly higher for related than unrelated mother-child pairs.

This chain uses TRBV24-1 with TRBJ2-1; no reliable D call. Sequenced input: blood. The TCR sequence derives from a boy between 10 and 17 years old in good health. DNA of the CDR3: TGTGCCACCAGGGACGGGTCCTACAATGAGCAGTTCTTC. Protein: CATRDGSYNEQFF.